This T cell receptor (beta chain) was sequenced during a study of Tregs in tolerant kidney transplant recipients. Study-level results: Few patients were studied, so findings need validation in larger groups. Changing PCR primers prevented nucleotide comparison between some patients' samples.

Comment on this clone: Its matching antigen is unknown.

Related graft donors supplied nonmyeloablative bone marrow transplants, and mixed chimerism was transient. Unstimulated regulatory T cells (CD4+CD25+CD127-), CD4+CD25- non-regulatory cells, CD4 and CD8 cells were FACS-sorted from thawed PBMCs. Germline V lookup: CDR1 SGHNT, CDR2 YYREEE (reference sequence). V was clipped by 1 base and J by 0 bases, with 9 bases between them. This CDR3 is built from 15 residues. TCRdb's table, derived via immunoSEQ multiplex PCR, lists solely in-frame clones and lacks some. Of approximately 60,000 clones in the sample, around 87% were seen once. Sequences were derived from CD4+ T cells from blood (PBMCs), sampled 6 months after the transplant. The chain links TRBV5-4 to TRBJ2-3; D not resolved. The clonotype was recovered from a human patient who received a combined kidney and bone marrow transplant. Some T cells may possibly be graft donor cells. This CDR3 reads CASSLPSTSTDTQYF. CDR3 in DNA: TGTGCCAGCAGCTTGCCGAGCACGAGCACAGATACGCAGTATTTT. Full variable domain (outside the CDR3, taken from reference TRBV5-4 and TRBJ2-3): ETGVTQSPTHLIKTRGQQVTLRCSSQSGHNTVSWYQQALGQGPQFIFQYYREEENGRGNFPPRFSGLQFPNYSSELNVNALELDDSALYLCASSLPSTSTDTQYFGPGTRLTVL.